A selection of T cell receptor beta chains follows, all from one sample in a study of T-cell reconstitution after alpha-beta-depleted transplantation in children. TCRdb reprocessed the PCR reads with MiXCR, giving one entry per CDR3 protein. The sample contains around 670,000 distinct CDR3 sequences, around 13% of which appear only once. The source was PBMCs, collected before TCRalphabeta/CD19-depleted stem cell transplant. These receptors came from a girl aged 2-15 years with congenital amegakaryocytic thrombocytopenia, due to receive a stem cell transplant. CDR3s include the opening cysteine and the closing phenylalanine or tryptophan. A D gene is named only where the DNA matches it firmly. Only part of the rows carry a size: once, few, many, or a class if the clone is expanded.

CDR3 DNA: TGCAGCGTTGTTTCGCCGACTAACTATGGCTACACCTTC
CDR3 protein: CSVVSPTNYGYTF
D gene: NA
J gene: TRBJ1-2
V gene: TRBV29-1
clone size: many

CDR3 DNA: TGTGCCAGCAGTTACTCCCACACAGATACGCAGTATTTT
CDR3 protein: CASSYSHTDTQYF
D gene: NA
J gene: TRBJ2-3
V gene: TRBV6-5
clone size: many

CDR3 DNA: TGCGCCAGCAGCAGTACAGGGGGCATTTTTAATTATACGCAGTATTTT
CDR3 protein: CASSSTGGIFNYTQYF
D gene: TRBD1
J gene: TRBJ2-3
V gene: TRBV5-1
clone size: NA

CDR3 DNA: TGTGCCAGCAGCTTAGTGGCCGGACCCAGCTCCTACGAGCAGTACTTC
CDR3 protein: CASSLVAGPSSYEQYF
D gene: NA
J gene: TRBJ2-7
V gene: TRBV7-2
clone size: many

CDR3 DNA: TGCGCCAGCAGTGTGGGGACCCCTTACAATGAGCAGTTCTTC
CDR3 protein: CASSVGTPYNEQFF
D gene: NA
J gene: TRBJ2-1
V gene: TRBV10-2
clone size: many

CDR3 DNA: TGTGCCTGGAGCCCCGGGACTCCTAACACCGGGGAGCTGTTTTTT
CDR3 protein: CAWSPGTPNTGELFF
D gene: NA
J gene: TRBJ2-2
V gene: TRBV30
clone size: few

CDR3 DNA: TGTGCCACCAGTGATGGGGATGTGCAGCAGTTCTTC
CDR3 protein: CATSDGDVQQFF
D gene: NA
J gene: TRBJ2-1
V gene: TRBV24-1
clone size: few

CDR3 DNA: TGTGCCAGCACCCCCGGAGCGGGGCGCTCCTACAATGAGCAGTTCTTC
CDR3 protein: CASTPGAGRSYNEQFF
D gene: TRBD2
J gene: TRBJ2-1
V gene: TRBV12-3/TRBV12-4
clone size: few

CDR3 DNA: TGTGCCAGCCGAGGGTCAGGGCGGGTGACTGAAGCTTTCTTT
CDR3 protein: CASRGSGRVTEAFF
D gene: NA
J gene: TRBJ1-1
V gene: TRBV27
clone size: few

CDR3 DNA: TGTGCCACCAGCAGAGAACCCCCCCTTCGGAGTCCCTACGAGCAGTACTTC
CDR3 protein: CATSREPPLRSPYEQYF
D gene: NA
J gene: TRBJ2-7
V gene: TRBV15
clone size: NA

CDR3 DNA: TGCGCCAGCAGCTTGGCCGACTCAACTAGCACAGATACGCAGTATTTT
CDR3 protein: CASSLADSTSTDTQYF
D gene: NA
J gene: TRBJ2-3
V gene: TRBV5-1
clone size: few

CDR3 DNA: TGTGCCAGCAGGCGAACAGAGTCCTATGGCTACACCTTC
CDR3 protein: CASRRTESYGYTF
D gene: NA
J gene: TRBJ1-2
V gene: TRBV6-1
clone size: few